The clone carrying this T cell receptor (beta chain) has only one observation. The sample is drawn from a study of blood T cell repertoires in COVID-19. Across the study: The United States, Italy and Spain supplied acute and convalescent COVID-19 samples. Sample material is recorded as cDNA or gDNA derived from T cells, B-cell-depleted T cells, or PBMCs.

The CDR3 runs 15 residues. V dropped 0 bases and J dropped 4 bases, with 12 bases sitting between them. Per germline, CDR1 SGHTA and CDR2 FQGTGA. Authors' data handling: Quantification of nucleated cells was approximated via reference gene primer amplification. Clones were read by immunoSEQ multiplex PCR, and TCRdb kept only the in-frame ones, dropping some. That table is the source of V, J and clone size, and D and trimming were worked out from the DNA. The sample includes around 50,000 clones, approximately 82% of them seen just once. V usage is TRBV7-3 and J usage is TRBJ1-1; the D is unclear. This clonotype was obtained from a human donor in a cohort sampled during active COVID-19. The source material was peripheral blood. This CDR3 is CASSLTTLSPTEAFF. In DNA form, the CDR3 reads TGTGCCAGCAGCTTAACGACTCTGAGCCCCACTGAAGCTTTCTTT.